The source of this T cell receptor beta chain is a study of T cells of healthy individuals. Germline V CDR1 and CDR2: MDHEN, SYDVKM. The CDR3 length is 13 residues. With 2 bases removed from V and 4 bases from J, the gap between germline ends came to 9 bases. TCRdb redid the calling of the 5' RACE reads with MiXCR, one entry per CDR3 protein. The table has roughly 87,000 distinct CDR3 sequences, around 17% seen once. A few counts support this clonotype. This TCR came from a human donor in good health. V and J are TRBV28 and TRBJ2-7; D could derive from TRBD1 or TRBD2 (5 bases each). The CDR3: CASSLGTRYEQYF. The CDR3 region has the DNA TGTGCCAGCAGTTTAGGGACCCGATACGAGCAGTACTTC.